One sample yielded the 9 T cell receptor beta chains listed below, sequenced in a study of T cell responses to AZD1222 COVID-19 vaccine. Profiled with immunoSEQ multiplex PCR; TCRdb holds only in-frame clones, not every one. The sample lists approximately 75,000 clones, under 90% seen once, with over 1.2% in the top ten. Material: peripheral blood, obtained 28 days after the second AZD1222 dose. Receptors originate from an adult who received the AZD1222 COVID-19 vaccine.

The chain carries TRBV5-1 and TRBJ1-2; maybe TRBD1 (5 bases). Germline values: CDR1 SGHRS, CDR2 YFSETQ. Trimming left V 0 bases short and J 0 bases short, with 6 bases between. CDR3 length equals 14 residues. The CDR3 region has the DNA TGCGCCAGCAGCTTGGACAGGACTAACTATGGCTACACCTTC. It is translated as CASSLDRTNYGYTF.

The rearrangement joins TRBV7-2 to TRBJ1-3; 7 bases match TRBD1. Germline V gives CDR1 SGHTA, CDR2 FQGNSA. Trimming took 4 bases from V and 0 from J; bases not matched to a gene: 6. CDR3 size: 16 residues. The DNA for the CDR3 is TGTGCCAGCAGCTCGCGACAGGGATACTCTGGAAACACCATATATTTT. Translating gives CASSSRQGYSGNTIYF.

This clone is a singleton in its sample. Other DNA sequences in the same sample also yield this CDR3. The chain joins TRBV19 to TRBJ1-5, with D perhaps matching TRBD1 (6 bases). The V end lost 5 bases, the J end lost 4 bases, and 12 bases lay between the germline ends. The germline V gene encodes CDR1 LNHDA and CDR2 SQIVND (reference sequence). The CDR3 totals 14 residues. CDR3 loop: CASSPQQGNQPQHF. For the CDR3, the DNA is TGTGCCAGTAGTCCACAACAGGGTAATCAGCCCCAGCATTTT.

The chain joins TRBV5-1 to TRBJ2-7; 12 nucleotides align to TRBD2. The CDR3 loop spans 19 amino acids. Looked up from germline, CDR1 is SGHRS and CDR2 is YFSETQ. V trimming: 4 bases; J trimming: 2 bases; junction bases outside the gene matches: 16. The CDR3 DNA sequence: TGCGCCAGCAGCGTACCGGGACAGGGCCGGACTAGCGGGACCTACGAGCAGTACTTC. It yields the protein CASSVPGQGRTSGTYEQYF.

This clone was counted a single time. The rearrangement uses TRBV6-5 and TRBJ1-5, with D uncertain. This CDR3 contains 14 residues. Germline CDR1 is MNHEY and CDR2 is SVGAGI. V was shortened by 4 bases and J by 0 bases, with 7 bases between the two germline ends. CDR3 loop: CASSSRISNQPQHF. As DNA, the CDR3 is TGTGCCAGCAGTTCGCGGATTAGCAATCAGCCCCAGCATTTT.

The chain is built from TRBV5-1 and TRBJ1-5, with 7 nucleotides matching TRBD1. The ends lost 4 bases at V and 7 bases at J; junction bases unmatched: 8. CDR3 size: 14 residues. Germline-derived CDR1 and CDR2 are SGHRS and YFSETQ. The CDR3 sequence is CASSPGTARQPQHF. CDR3 bases: TGCGCCAGCAGCCCCGGGACAGCGCGACAGCCCCAGCATTTT. The full variable domain, completed using reference TRBV5-1 and TRBJ1-5, is KAGVTQTPRYLIKTRGQQVTLSCSPISGHRSVSWYQQTPGQGLQFLFEYFSETQRNKGNFPGRFSGRQFSNSRSEMNVSTLELGDSALYLCASSPGTARQPQHFGDGTRLSIL.

J is TRBJ2-2 and V is TRBV5-1; no clear D gene. Germline V lookup: CDR1 SGHRS, CDR2 YFSETQ. Trimming removed 4 bases from V and 0 bases from J, with 7 bases in between. This CDR3 comprises 14 residues. CDR3 residues: CASSLETNTGELFF. CDR3 in DNA: TGCGCCAGCAGCCTGGAGACGAACACCGGGGAGCTGTTTTTT.

V usage is TRBV7-2 and J usage is TRBJ1-5; TRBD1 matches at 7 bases. Germline CDR1 SGHTA, CDR2 FQGNSA. There are 14 residues in the CDR3. V trimming: 1 base; J trimming: 6 bases; junction bases outside the gene matches: 3. This CDR3 reads CASSLGGGGQPQHF. CDR3 nucleotide sequence: TGTGCCAGCAGCTTAGGAGGGGGCGGTCAGCCCCAGCATTTT.

There are a few counts of this clone. This chain links TRBV28 with TRBJ2-2; D unresolved. Germline V gene sequence: CDR1 MDHEN, CDR2 SYDVKM. The CDR3 spans 14 residues. Trimming took off 7 bases at V and 7 bases at J, with 16 bases between the two ends. The CDR3 sequence is CASIGLLGGGELFF. The DNA of the CDR3 is TGTGCCAGCATTGGTCTACTGGGTGGCGGGGAGCTGTTTTTT.